This entry is about one T cell receptor (beta chain). The germline V gene has CDR1 KGHSH and CDR2 LQKENI. This CDR3 is built from 14 residues. V lost 3 bases to trimming and J lost 3 bases, with 9 bases between them. This record comes from a study of T cell responses to AZD1222 COVID-19 vaccine. Assay: immunoSEQ multiplex PCR; the TCRdb copy retains only in-frame clones and omits some. Among around 78,000 clones, approximately 87% were seen once, and the ten largest hold 1.3% to 1.5%. The material was peripheral blood, obtained 28 days after the second AZD1222 dose. J is TRBJ1-5 and V is TRBV18, with D possibly being TRBD1 (6 bases). The clonotype was recovered from an adult who received the AZD1222 COVID-19 vaccine. For the CDR3, the DNA is TGTGCCAGCTCACCGGGACACGTCAATCAGCCCCAGCATTTT. This translates into CASSPGHVNQPQHF.